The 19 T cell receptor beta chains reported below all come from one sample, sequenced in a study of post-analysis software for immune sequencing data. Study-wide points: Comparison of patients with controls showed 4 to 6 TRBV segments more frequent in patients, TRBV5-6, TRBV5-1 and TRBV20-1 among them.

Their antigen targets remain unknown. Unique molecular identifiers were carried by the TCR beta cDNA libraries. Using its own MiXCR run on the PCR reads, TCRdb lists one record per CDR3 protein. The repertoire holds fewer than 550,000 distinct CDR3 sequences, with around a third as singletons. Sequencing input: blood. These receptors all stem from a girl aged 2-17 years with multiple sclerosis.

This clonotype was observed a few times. CDR3 protein: CASSPGVGVAPLHF. CDR3 nucleotides: TGCGCCAGCAGCCCGGGGGTCGGGGTGGCACCCCTCCACTTT. This chain joins TRBV4-1 and TRBJ1-6, with D perhaps TRBD1 (5 bases). V lost 4 bases, J lost 11 bases, and 15 bases lay in between. The V gene's germline CDR1 is MGHRA and CDR2 YSYEKL. This CDR3 is 14 amino acids long.

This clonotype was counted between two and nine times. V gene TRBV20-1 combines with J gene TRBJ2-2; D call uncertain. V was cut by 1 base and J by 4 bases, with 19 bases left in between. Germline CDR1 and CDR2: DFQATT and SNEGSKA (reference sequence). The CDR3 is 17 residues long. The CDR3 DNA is TGCAGTGCTAGAGCCTTACGAATAGATAGGTTCACCGGGGAGCTGTTTTTT. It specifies CSARALRIDRFTGELFF.

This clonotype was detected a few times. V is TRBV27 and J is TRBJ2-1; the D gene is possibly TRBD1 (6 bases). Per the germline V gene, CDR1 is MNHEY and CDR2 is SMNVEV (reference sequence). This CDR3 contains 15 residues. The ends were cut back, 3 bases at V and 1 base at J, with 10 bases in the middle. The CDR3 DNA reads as TGTGCCAGCAGTTTCGACAGGAGATCCTACAATGAGCAGTTCTTC. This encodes CASSFDRRSYNEQFF.

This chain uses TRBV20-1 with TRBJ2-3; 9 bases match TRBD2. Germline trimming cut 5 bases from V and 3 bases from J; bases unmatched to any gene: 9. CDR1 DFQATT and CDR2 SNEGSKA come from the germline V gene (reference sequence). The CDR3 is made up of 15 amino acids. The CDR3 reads CSAPSAGGPTDTQYF. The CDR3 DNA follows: TGCAGTGCTCCCTCGGCGGGGGGGCCAACAGATACGCAGTATTTT.

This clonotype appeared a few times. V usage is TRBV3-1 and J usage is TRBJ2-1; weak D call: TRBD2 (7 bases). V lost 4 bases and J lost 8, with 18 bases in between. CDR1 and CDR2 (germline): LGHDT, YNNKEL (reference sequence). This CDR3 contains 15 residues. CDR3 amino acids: CASSPWRGGLDEQFF. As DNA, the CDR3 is TGTGCCAGCAGCCCCTGGAGGGGGGGGCTGGATGAGCAGTTCTTC.

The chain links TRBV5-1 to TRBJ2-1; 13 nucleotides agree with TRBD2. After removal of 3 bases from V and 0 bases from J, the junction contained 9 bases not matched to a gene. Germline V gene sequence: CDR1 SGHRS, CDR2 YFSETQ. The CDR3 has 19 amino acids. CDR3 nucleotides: TGCGCCAGCAGCTACGTCCCGGGACTAGCGGGGACCTCCTACAATGAGCAGTTCTTC. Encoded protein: CASSYVPGLAGTSYNEQFF.

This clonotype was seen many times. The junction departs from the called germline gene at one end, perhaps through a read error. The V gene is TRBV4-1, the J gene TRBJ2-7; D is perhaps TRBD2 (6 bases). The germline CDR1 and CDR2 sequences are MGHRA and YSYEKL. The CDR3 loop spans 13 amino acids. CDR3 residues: CASSHGSSYEQYF. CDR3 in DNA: TGTGCCAGCAGCCACGGGAGCTCCTACGAGCAGTACTTC.

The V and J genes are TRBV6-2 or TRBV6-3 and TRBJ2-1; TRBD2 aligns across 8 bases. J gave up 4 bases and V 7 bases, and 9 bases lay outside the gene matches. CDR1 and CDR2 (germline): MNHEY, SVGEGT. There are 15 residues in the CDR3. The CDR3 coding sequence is TGTGCCAGCACCCCCTCGACTAGCGCGTACAATGAGCAGTTCTTC. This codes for CASTPSTSAYNEQFF.

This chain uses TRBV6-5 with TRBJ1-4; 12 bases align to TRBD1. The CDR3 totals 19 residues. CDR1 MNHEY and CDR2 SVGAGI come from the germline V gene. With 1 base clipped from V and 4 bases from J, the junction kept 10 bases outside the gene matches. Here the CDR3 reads CASSYFPPGTGGINEKLFF. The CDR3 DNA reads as TGTGCCAGCAGTTACTTCCCCCCCGGGACAGGGGGCATTAATGAAAAACTGTTTTTT.

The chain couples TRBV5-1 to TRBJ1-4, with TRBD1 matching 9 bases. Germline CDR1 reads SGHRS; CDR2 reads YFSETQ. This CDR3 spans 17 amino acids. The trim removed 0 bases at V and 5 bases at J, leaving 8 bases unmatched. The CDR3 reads CASSLGTGEATNEKLFF. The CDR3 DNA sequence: TGCGCCAGCAGCTTGGGGACAGGGGAGGCGACAAATGAAAAACTGTTTTTT.

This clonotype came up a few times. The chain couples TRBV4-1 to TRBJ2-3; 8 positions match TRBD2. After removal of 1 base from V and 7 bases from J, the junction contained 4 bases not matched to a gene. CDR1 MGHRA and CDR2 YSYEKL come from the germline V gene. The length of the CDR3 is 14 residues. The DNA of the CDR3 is TGCGCCAGCAGCCAAGTGGGACTAGGGCATACGCAGTATTTT. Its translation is CASSQVGLGHTQYF.

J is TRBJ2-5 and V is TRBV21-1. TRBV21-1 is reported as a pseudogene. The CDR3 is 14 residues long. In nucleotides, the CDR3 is TGTGCCAGCAGCAAAAGAACAGTTCGAGAGACCCAGTACTTC. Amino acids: CASSKRTVRETQYF.

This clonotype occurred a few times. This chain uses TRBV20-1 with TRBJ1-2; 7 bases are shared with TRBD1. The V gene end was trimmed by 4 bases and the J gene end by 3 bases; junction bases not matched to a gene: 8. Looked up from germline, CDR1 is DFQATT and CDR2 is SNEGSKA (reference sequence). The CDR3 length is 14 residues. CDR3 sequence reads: CSATVATGHYGYTF. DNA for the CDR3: TGCAGTGCTACGGTCGCGACAGGGCACTATGGCTACACCTTC.

CDR3 nucleotides: TGCGCCAGCAGCTTGGGGGGCCCGGGACAGCACTCTCAAGAGACCCAGTACTTC. Translating it yields CASSLGGPGQHSQETQYF. This chain links TRBV5-1 with TRBJ2-5; 7 positions match TRBD1. J was trimmed by 2 bases and V by 0 bases; bases with no gene match: 13. Germline V gene sequence: CDR1 SGHRS, CDR2 YFSETQ. The CDR3 runs to 18 residues.

The CDR3 region has the DNA TGCGCCAGCAGCTTAGTTGCTAGCGGGGCCCTCGGGGAGCAGTACTTC. Amino acids: CASSLVASGALGEQYF. This chain connects TRBV5-1 to TRBJ2-7; 9 bases are shared with TRBD2. This CDR3 is 16 amino acids long. The junction had 13 bases not matched to a gene; V was cut back by 2 bases and J by 7 bases. CDR1 and CDR2 from the germline V gene are SGHRS and YFSETQ.

CDR3: CASSQGEIGEQFF. Here the CDR3 DNA reads TGCGCCAGCAGCCAAGGGGAGATCGGAGAGCAGTTCTTC. This rearrangement joins TRBV4-1 to TRBJ2-1; D might be TRBD2 (5 bases). CDR1 is MGHRA, CDR2 YSYEKL, per germline. The CDR3 consists of 13 residues. Trimming shortened V by 1 base and J by 10 bases, and 11 bases separated the two germline ends.

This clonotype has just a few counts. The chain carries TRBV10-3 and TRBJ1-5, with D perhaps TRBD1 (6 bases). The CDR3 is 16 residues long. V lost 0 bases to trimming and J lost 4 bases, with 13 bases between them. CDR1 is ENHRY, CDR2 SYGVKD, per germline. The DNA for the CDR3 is TGTGCCATCAGTGAGTCCCTCGGGACACCAAATCAGCCCCAGCATTTT. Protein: CAISESLGTPNQPQHF.

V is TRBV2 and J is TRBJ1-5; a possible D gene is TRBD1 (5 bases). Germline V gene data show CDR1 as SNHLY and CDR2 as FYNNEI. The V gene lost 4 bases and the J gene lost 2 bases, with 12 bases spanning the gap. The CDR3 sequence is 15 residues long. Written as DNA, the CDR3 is TGTGCCAGCAGTGGTGGAGGGGTTGGCAATCAGCCCCAGCATTTT. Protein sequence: CASSGGGVGNQPQHF.

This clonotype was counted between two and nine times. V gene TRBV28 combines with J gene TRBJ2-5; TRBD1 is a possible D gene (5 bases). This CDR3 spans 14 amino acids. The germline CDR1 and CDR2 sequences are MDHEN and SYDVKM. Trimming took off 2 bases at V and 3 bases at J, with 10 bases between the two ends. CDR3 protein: CASSLALREETQYF. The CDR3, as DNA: TGTGCCAGCAGTTTAGCCCTCAGGGAAGAGACCCAGTACTTC. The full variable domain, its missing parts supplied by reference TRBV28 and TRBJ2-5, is DVKVTQSSRYLVKRTGEKVFLECVQDMDHENMFWYRQDPGLGLRLIYFSYDVKMKEKGDIPEGYSVSREKKERFSLILESASTNQTSMYLCASSLALREETQYFGPGTRLLVL.